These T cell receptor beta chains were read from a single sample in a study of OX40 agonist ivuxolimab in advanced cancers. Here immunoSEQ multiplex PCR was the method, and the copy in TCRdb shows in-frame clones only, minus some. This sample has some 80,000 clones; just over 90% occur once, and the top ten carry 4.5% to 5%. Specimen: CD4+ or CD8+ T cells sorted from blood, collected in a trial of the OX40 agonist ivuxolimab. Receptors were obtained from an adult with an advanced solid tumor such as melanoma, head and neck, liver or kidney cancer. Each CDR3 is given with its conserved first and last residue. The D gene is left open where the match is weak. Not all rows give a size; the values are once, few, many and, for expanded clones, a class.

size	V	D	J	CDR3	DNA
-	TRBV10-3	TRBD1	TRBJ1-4	CAISGTGGEANEKLFF	TGTGCCATCAGTGGAACAGGGGGCGAGGCTAATGAAAAACTGTTTTTT
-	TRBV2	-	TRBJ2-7	CAGSLDGGRSEQYF	TGTGCCGGATCTTTAGACGGGGGCCGAAGCGAGCAGTACTTC
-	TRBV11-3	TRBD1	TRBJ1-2	CASSKGGAGYGYTF	TGTGCCAGCAGCAAAGGGGGCGCAGGCTATGGCTACACCTTC
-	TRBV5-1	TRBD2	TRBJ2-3	CASSWTSGTPGDF	TGCGCCAGCAGCTGGACTAGCGGGACCCCGGGGGATTTT
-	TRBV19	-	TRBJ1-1	CAAKTGAKAFF	TGTGCCGCAAAAACGGGGGCGAAAGCTTTCTTT
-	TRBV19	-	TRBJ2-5	CASSSGGGTQYF	TGTGCCAGTAGTTCCGGCGGTGGGACCCAGTACTTC
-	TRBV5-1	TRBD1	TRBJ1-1	CASSLEQGGTEAFF	TGCGCCAGCAGCTTGGAACAGGGGGGGACTGAAGCTTTCTTT
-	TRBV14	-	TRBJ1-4	CASSHGINEKLFF	TGTGCCAGCAGCCACGGGATTAATGAAAAACTGTTTTTT
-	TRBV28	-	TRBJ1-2	CASMGNYGYTF	TGTGCCAGCATGGGAAACTATGGCTACACCTTC
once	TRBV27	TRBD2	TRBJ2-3	CASSLLDERESDTQYF	TGTGCCAGCAGTTTACTGGATGAGCGGGAGTCAGATACGCAGTATTTT
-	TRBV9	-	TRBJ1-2	CASSPAGSLTIYGYTF	TGTGCCAGCAGCCCTGCAGGATCATTAACTATTTATGGCTACACCTTC
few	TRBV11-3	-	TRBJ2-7	CASSSPDEQYF	TGTGCCAGCAGCTCCCCCGACGAGCAGTACTTC
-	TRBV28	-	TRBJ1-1	CAGGPGSTEAFF	TGTGCCGGGGGGCCCGGGTCCACTGAAGCTTTCTTT
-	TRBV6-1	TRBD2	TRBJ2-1	CASSEGLAGDLSSYNEQFF	TGTGCCAGCAGTGAAGGACTAGCGGGAGACCTGAGCTCCTACAATGAGCAGTTCTTC
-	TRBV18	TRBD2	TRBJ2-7	CASSSPSGSSYEQYF	TGTGCCAGCTCATCACCTAGCGGGAGCTCCTACGAGCAGTACTTC
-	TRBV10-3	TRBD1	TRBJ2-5	CAIKATGGQETQYF	TGTGCCATCAAGGCGACAGGGGGCCAAGAGACCCAGTACTTC
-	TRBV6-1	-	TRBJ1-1	CASSEQTVNTEAFF	TGTGCCAGCAGTGAACAGACAGTGAACACTGAAGCTTTCTTT
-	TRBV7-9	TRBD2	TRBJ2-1	CASSSRGSGRTHEQFF	TGTGCCAGCAGCTCCCGGGGGAGCGGGAGAACCCATGAGCAGTTCTTC
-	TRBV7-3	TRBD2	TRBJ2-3	CASSFSSGDTQYF	TGTGCCAGCAGCTTCTCTAGCGGGGATACGCAGTATTTT
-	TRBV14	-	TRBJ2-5	CASSRGRETQYF	TGTGCCAGCAGCCGAGGACGGGAGACCCAGTACTTC
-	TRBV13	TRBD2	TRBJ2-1	CASSSSGRADEQFF	TGTGCCAGCAGCTCTAGCGGGAGGGCCGATGAGCAGTTCTTC
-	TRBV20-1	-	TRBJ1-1	CRQRQGTEAFF	TGCAGGCAGAGGCAGGGCACTGAAGCTTTCTTT
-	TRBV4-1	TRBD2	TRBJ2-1	CASSQGILAGGRNEQFF	TGCGCCAGCAGCCAAGGAATCCTAGCGGGAGGGAGAAATGAGCAGTTCTTC
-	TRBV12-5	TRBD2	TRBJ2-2	CASGIAGGTGELFF	TGTGCTAGTGGTATAGCGGGAGGCACCGGGGAGCTGTTTTTT
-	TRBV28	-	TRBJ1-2	CASRTSGGGYTF	TGTGCCAGCAGAACTTCGGGGGGTGGCTACACCTTC
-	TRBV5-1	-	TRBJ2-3	CASSLAGHVTDTQYF	TGCGCCAGCAGCTTGGCCGGGCATGTTACAGATACGCAGTATTTT
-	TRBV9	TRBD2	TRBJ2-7	CASSVSWTSGISEQYF	TGTGCCAGCAGCGTTTCGTGGACTAGCGGGATATCCGAGCAGTACTTC
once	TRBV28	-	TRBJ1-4	CASSLPGEKLFF	TGTGCCAGCAGTTTACCCGGGGAAAAACTGTTTTTT
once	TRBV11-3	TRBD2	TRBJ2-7	CASKKRSGRSPEQYF	TGTGCCAGCAAAAAAAGGAGCGGGAGGTCTCCCGAGCAGTACTTC
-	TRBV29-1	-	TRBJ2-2	CSVGVVDGELFF	TGCAGCGTAGGGGTGGTTGACGGGGAGCTGTTTTTT
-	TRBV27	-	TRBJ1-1	CASSLRSALFNLNTEAFF	TGTGCCAGCAGTTTAAGGTCCGCACTCTTCAATCTGAACACTGAAGCTTTCTTT